One and the same sample provided the 15 T cell receptor beta chains below, sequenced in a study of beta chain features in type 1 diabetes. Reverse transcribing all isolated RNA meant expressed TCRB transcripts were sequenced. The repertoire was sequenced with immunoSEQ multiplex PCR; TCRdb's copy has only in-frame clones and lacks some. The table has hundreds of thousands of clones, around 28% seen once; the top ten hold around 0.065%. What was sequenced was naive CD4+ T cells from blood. All receptors derive from a man aged 18 to 30 in good health.

The rearrangement links TRBV6-6 to TRBJ2-1; 8 bases fit TRBD2. V lost 8 bases and J lost 5; bases outside the gene matches: 8. Germline assignment: CDR1 MNHNY and CDR2 SVGAGI (reference sequence). The CDR3 runs to 14 residues. Written as DNA, the CDR3 is TGTGCCAGCGGGGTCCAGCGGGAGAACAATGAGCAGTTCTTC. This codes for CASGVQRENNEQFF.

The chain joins TRBV28 to TRBJ2-1, with D tentatively TRBD1 or TRBD2 (5 bases each). Germline CDR1 is MDHEN and CDR2 is SYDVKM. V lost 6 bases and J lost 14, with 14 bases in between. The CDR3 length is 11 residues. CDR3 sequence (DNA): TGTGCCAGCAGGGACCGGGACCTAGAGTTCTTC. Translating gives CASRDRDLEFF.

About this clone itself: The same CDR3 also results from other DNA sequences found in this sample. V is TRBV7-9 and J is TRBJ2-5; no clear D gene. The CDR3 covers 12 residues. The V and J ends lost 0 bases and 5 bases respectively, with 4 bases between them. The germline V gene encodes CDR1 SEHNR and CDR2 FQNEAQ (reference sequence). The CDR3 region is CASSLARETQYF. As DNA, the CDR3 is TGTGCCAGCAGCTTAGCGAGGGAGACCCAGTACTTC.

This clone was observed a few times. Here the CDR3 reads CASSNRGPNEQFF. DNA of the CDR3: TGTGCCAGCAGTAACAGGGGCCCCAATGAGCAGTTCTTC. The genes are TRBV13 and TRBJ2-1, with TRBD1 identical over 7 bases. V lost 6 bases to trimming and J lost 6 bases; unmatched junction nucleotides: 5. In germline, CDR1 is PRHDT, CDR2 FYEKMQ (reference sequence). CDR3 size: 13 residues.

The V gene is TRBV7-7, the J gene TRBJ2-1; perhaps TRBD1 as D (7 bases). There are 13 residues in the CDR3. From germline, CDR1 is SSHAT and CDR2 FNYEAQ (reference sequence). V was pared by 5 bases and J by 9 bases, with 14 bases between. This CDR3 reads CASSPDREAEQFF. Written as DNA, the CDR3 is TGTGCCAGCAGCCCAGACAGGGAGGCTGAGCAGTTCTTC.

Notes on this clone: The same CDR3 is also encoded by other DNA sequences in this sample. The rearrangement uses TRBV28 and TRBJ2-7; 9 bases are shared with TRBD1. Germline V lookup: CDR1 MDHEN, CDR2 SYDVKM. J lost 5 bases, V lost 7 bases, and 9 bases had no gene match. CDR3 length: 14 residues. CDR3 sequence reads: CASNYGQGRNEQYF. The CDR3 nucleotides read TGTGCCAGCAACTATGGACAGGGGAGGAACGAGCAGTACTTC.

The CDR3: CATSRFGVYEQFF. CDR3 nucleotides: TGTGCCACCAGCAGATTCGGAGTTTATGAGCAGTTCTTC. This chain joins TRBV15 and TRBJ2-1; D remains ambiguous. CDR3 length: 13 amino acids. V was pared by 2 bases and J by 8 bases, with 10 bases between. Germline values: CDR1 LNHNV, CDR2 YYDKDF (reference sequence). The full variable domain, completed using reference TRBV15 and TRBJ2-1, is DAMVIQNPRYQVTQFGKPVTLSCSQTLNHNVMYWYQQKSSQAPKLLFHYYDKDFNNEADTPDNFQSRRPNTSFCFLDIRSPGLGDTAMYLCATSRFGVYEQFFGPGTRLTVL.

CDR3 loop: CAWSSGALFYGYTF. In nucleotides, the CDR3 is TGTGCCTGGAGTTCAGGGGCACTCTTCTATGGCTACACCTTC. The chain recombines TRBV30 with TRBJ1-2; a possible D gene is TRBD1 (6 bases). The CDR3 runs to 14 residues. Germline values: CDR1 GTSNPN, CDR2 SVGIG (reference sequence). V was clipped by 2 bases and J by 4 bases, with 14 bases between them.

The chain uses TRBV9 and TRBJ2-1, with D uncertain. Germline CDR1 reads SGDLS; CDR2 reads YYNGEE. The length of the CDR3 is 14 residues. V was cut by 0 bases and J by 7 bases, with 11 bases left in between. The CDR3 loop reads CASSVVSQQNEQFF. CDR3 DNA: TGTGCCAGCAGCGTAGTAAGCCAGCAGAATGAGCAGTTCTTC. The entire variable domain, with the rest obtained from reference TRBV9 and TRBJ2-1, is as follows: DSGVTQTPKHLITATGQRVTLRCSPRSGDLSVYWYQQSLDQGLQFLIQYYNGEERAKGNILERFSAQQFPDLHSELNLSSLELGDSALYFCASSVVSQQNEQFFGPGTRLTVL.

The chain is built from TRBV5-1 and TRBJ2-7; tentatively, D is TRBD1 or TRBD2 (5 bases each). The CDR3 covers 13 residues. V lost 8 bases and J 5 bases, leaving 17 bases between the germline ends. The germline CDR1 and CDR2 sequences are SGHRS and YFSETQ. CDR3 protein: CASTISGTDEQYF. The CDR3 region has the DNA TGCGCCAGTACCATATCAGGGACCGACGAGCAGTACTTC.

This chain links TRBV7-2 with TRBJ2-7; TRBD1 is a possible D gene (5 bases). V lost 5 bases and J lost 7, with 21 bases in between. The CDR3 contains 15 residues. Germline V gene lookup returns CDR1 SGHTA and CDR2 FQGNSA. The DNA for the CDR3 is TGTGCCAGCAGCCAACCTAGGACGGCTCAGGGAGAGCAGTACTTC. Amino acid sequence: CASSQPRTAQGEQYF. The variable domain in full, with the rest retrieved from reference TRBV7-2 and TRBJ2-7, is GAGVSQSPSNKVTEKGKDVELRCDPISGHTALYWYRQSLGQGLEFLIYFQGNSAPDKSGLPSDRFSAERTGGSVSTLTIQRTQQEDSAVYLCASSQPRTAQGEQYFGPGTRLTVT.

The gene calls are TRBV29-1 and TRBJ2-5, with D maybe TRBD1 (5 bases). CDR1 is SQVTM and CDR2 is ANQGSEA in the germline V gene. Trimming removed 3 bases from V and 11 bases from J, with 13 bases in between. This CDR3 comprises 11 residues. DNA for the CDR3: TGCAGCGTTGACGCAGGGCGAGAGCAGTACTTC. The encoded protein is CSVDAGREQYF.

The chain links TRBV5-1 to TRBJ2-7; D unresolved. The V gene's germline CDR1 is SGHRS and CDR2 YFSETQ. V gave up 4 bases and J gave up 0 bases, with 11 bases separating them. The CDR3 is made up of 14 amino acids. CDR3 coding DNA: TGCGCCAGCAGCATGGGTCCTGGCTCCTACGAGCAGTACTTC. The encoded protein is CASSMGPGSYEQYF.

The J gene is TRBJ1-4, the V gene TRBV27, with no clear D. The CDR3 contains 15 residues. Germline V gives CDR1 MNHEY, CDR2 SMNVEV (reference sequence). V was clipped by 2 bases and J by 2 bases, with 9 bases between them. CDR3 loop: CASSLRWSTNEKLFF. DNA of the CDR3: TGTGCCAGCAGTTTACGATGGTCGACTAATGAAAAACTGTTTTTT.

The CDR3 loop reads CAWSRLSSYNEQFF. The CDR3 DNA sequence: TGTGCCTGGAGCCGGCTAAGCTCCTACAATGAGCAGTTCTTC. The J gene is TRBJ2-1, the V gene TRBV30; D uncertain. The CDR3 sequence is 14 residues long. CDR1 GTSNPN and CDR2 SVGIG come from the germline V gene (reference sequence). V was pared by 3 bases and J by 0 bases, with 9 bases between.